The clone carrying this T cell receptor beta chain was counted only a few times. Peripheral blood samples and lesional scalp punch biopsies were obtained from alopecia areata patients. Both CD4+ and CD8+ T cells were separated by sorting PBMCs. The sample originates from a study of CD8+ T cells in alopecia areata. Study as a whole: Patients received oral tofacitinib, 5 to 10 mg twice daily, for moderate-to-severe alopecia areata. Tofacitinib therapy took 6 to 18 months; 6 months off drug came after.

The trim removed 5 bases at V and 2 bases at J, leaving 6 bases unmatched. The CDR3 runs 15 residues. CDR1 and CDR2 from the germline V gene are SNHLY and FYNNEI. RNA was extracted and reverse transcribed into cDNA as the sequencing template. The repertoire was sequenced with immunoSEQ multiplex PCR; TCRdb's copy has only in-frame clones and lacks some. This table has more than 200,000 clones, around 67% appearing once. The receptor comes from a human donor with alopecia areata. Here the sequenced sample was CD4+ T cells sorted from blood, taken at week 0. The chain has TRBV2 and TRBJ2-3, with 8 positions matching TRBD1. Written as DNA, the CDR3 is TGTGCCAGCAGTCGGACAGGGCCATACACAGATACGCAGTATTTT. It translates to CASSRTGPYTDTQYF.